This T cell receptor beta chain was recorded in a study of cytomegalovirus exposure and HLA in healthy donors. V lost 5 bases and J lost 4; bases outside the gene matches: 15. There are 17 residues in the CDR3. CDR1 and CDR2 from the germline V gene are ENHRY and SYGVKD. PCR was performed using 60 Vbeta and 13 Jbeta primers. TCRdb's table, derived via immunoSEQ multiplex PCR, lists solely in-frame clones and lacks some. This sample has about 200,000 clones, with over 75% found just once. This chain links TRBV10-3 with TRBJ2-3, with 7 bases that match TRBD2. The receptor was isolated from a girl aged 2-10 years in good health and CMV-seronegative. The sample taken for sequencing was PBMCs. The CDR3: CAISHLVGGRNPDTQYF. CDR3 DNA sequence: TGTGCCATCAGTCACCTAGTGGGCGGGAGAAACCCAGATACGCAGTATTTT.